Listed below are T cell receptor beta chains from one sample, sequenced in a study of identifying expanded T cells in peripheral blood. TCRdb's copy holds only in-frame clones and misses some; the assay was immunoSEQ multiplex PCR. Altogether around 90,000 clones are present, around 88% being singletons, with the ten largest covering 3% to 4%. The source material was blood. These receptor sequences come from a person aged 18 to 69 in good health. Both conserved end residues are part of each CDR3. Fields, in order: D gene, J gene, clone size, CDR3 length, V gene, CDR3 protein, CDR3 DNA. D genes are given only for firm matches. The size entry is marked missing in some rows and otherwise reads once, few, many or a size class.

TRBD2 | TRBJ2-6 | . | 15 | TRBV6-5 | CASTNGGSGANVLTF | TGTGCCAGCACCAACGGGGGGAGCGGGGCCAACGTCCTGACTTTC
. | TRBJ1-5 | . | 13 | TRBV5-5 | CASSGGRGQPQHF | TGTGCCAGCAGCGGTGGCAGGGGACAGCCCCAGCATTTT
. | TRBJ2-3 | once | 12 | TRBV9 | CASSVQGDTQYF | TGTGCCAGCAGCGTACAAGGGGATACGCAGTATTTT
. | TRBJ2-7 | . | 15 | TRBV28 | CASSLADREVGEQYF | TGTGCCAGCAGTTTGGCCGACAGGGAGGTGGGGGAGCAGTACTTC
. | TRBJ2-3 | . | 14 | TRBV9 | CASSVAGISDTQYF | TGTGCCAGCAGCGTAGCCGGGATTTCAGATACGCAGTATTTT
. | TRBJ2-7 | . | 15 | TRBV9 | CASSVAPGPSYEQYF | TGTGCCAGCAGCGTAGCTCCAGGCCCTTCCTACGAGCAGTACTTC
. | TRBJ1-1 | . | 14 | TRBV5-6 | CASSLLSGDTEAFF | TGTGCCAGCAGCTTGTTATCGGGAGACACTGAAGCTTTCTTT
. | TRBJ1-1 | . | 13 | TRBV15 | CATSRAGDTEAFF | TGTGCCACCAGCAGAGCCGGGGACACTGAAGCTTTCTTT
. | TRBJ1-2 | once | 17 | TRBV5-5 | CASSSPLTRGLSYGYTF | TGTGCCAGCAGCTCCCCTTTGACCAGGGGACTATCCTATGGCTACACCTTC
TRBD1 | TRBJ2-2 | . | 20 | TRBV28 | CASSWPRQGARGTNTGELFF | TGTGCCAGCAGTTGGCCAAGGCAGGGGGCTCGGGGTACTAACACCGGGGAGCTGTTTTTT
. | TRBJ1-1 | . | 13 | TRBV5-6 | CASSHSTNTEAFF | TGTGCCAGCAGCCATTCCACGAACACTGAAGCTTTCTTT
TRBD1 | TRBJ1-5 | . | 13 | TRBV29-1 | CSVSTGGNQPQHF | TGCAGCGTCTCTACAGGGGGCAATCAGCCCCAGCATTTT
TRBD1 | TRBJ1-6 | . | 16 | TRBV7-6 | CASSSFVTGLNSPLHF | TGTGCCAGCAGCTCTTTCGTGACAGGGTTAAATTCACCCCTCCACTTT
. | TRBJ1-2 | . | 15 | TRBV7-9 | CASSHPRDKNYGYTF | TGTGCCAGCAGCCATCCCCGGGACAAAAACTATGGCTACACCTTC
TRBD2 | TRBJ2-1 | . | 16 | TRBV5-1 | CASSSKLVAGYNEQFF | TGCGCCAGCAGCTCTAAACTAGTAGCGGGGTACAATGAGCAGTTCTTC
. | TRBJ2-7 | . | 10 | TRBV27 | CASCSREQYF | TGTGCCAGCTGTTCGAGAGAGCAGTACTTC
. | TRBJ2-1 | few | 15 | TRBV6-1 | CASSEAIGTYNEQFF | TGTGCCAGCAGTGAAGCAATCGGGACCTACAATGAGCAGTTCTTC
. | TRBJ1-5 | . | 14 | TRBV28 | CASSRGQNNQPQHF | TGTGCCAGCAGCCGCGGACAGAACAATCAGCCCCAGCATTTT
. | TRBJ1-1 | . | 15 | TRBV4-1 | CASSQAVTGNTEAFF | TGCGCCAGCAGCCAAGCGGTTACAGGGAACACTGAAGCTTTCTTT
. | TRBJ1-3 | . | 15 | TRBV28 | CASSRGGPSGNTIYF | TGTGCCAGCAGTAGAGGGGGGCCCTCTGGAAACACCATATATTTT
TRBD1 | TRBJ1-3 | . | 12 | TRBV19 | CASNDRDHTIYF | TGTGCCAGTAACGACAGGGACCACACCATATATTTT
TRBD2 | TRBJ2-2 | . | 18 | TRBV7-8 | CASSWPRTSGDDTGELFF | TGTGCCAGCAGCTGGCCCCGGACTAGCGGGGATGACACCGGGGAGCTGTTTTTT
. | TRBJ2-7 | few | 14 | TRBV7-2 | CASSLSPGAYEQYF | TGTGCCAGCAGCTTATCCCCGGGAGCCTACGAGCAGTACTTC